The sequence of this TCR beta chain was determined in a study of cytomegalovirus exposure and HLA in healthy donors. Study outcomes and limitations: Diagnosis of cytomegalovirus status made by the classifier reportedly showed high specificity and sensitivity. Presence/absence analyses assumed roughly uniform sequencing depth across donors, which may not hold. Later work showed greater clonal expansion in HLA-associated TCR beta chains than in equally common others.

A remark on this clone: Antigen unknown.

This CDR3 is built from 14 residues. The germline V gene encodes CDR1 SNHLY and CDR2 FYNNEI. Trimming stripped 7 bases from V and 5 bases from J, with 14 bases between. PCR was performed using 60 Vbeta and 13 Jbeta primers. Produced via immunoSEQ multiplex PCR; TCRdb's table is partial and in-frame only. The sample contains around 200,000 clones, 83% of which appear only once. Sequenced sample: PBMCs. The TCR was taken from a girl aged 5 to 17 in good health and CMV-seronegative. The rearrangement uses TRBV2 and TRBJ2-2, with D maybe TRBD2 (5 bases). The CDR3: CASTRATGTGELFF. The CDR3 DNA sequence: TGTGCCAGCACCCGGGCCACGGGGACCGGGGAGCTGTTTTTT.